In this sample, the clone carrying this T cell receptor beta chain turned up a few times. Its matching antigen is unknown. This CDR3 comprises 15 residues. The germline V gene has CDR1 MDHEN and CDR2 SYDVKM. The J segment lost 3 bases and the V segment lost 7 bases, leaving 9 bases of the junction unmatched. Assay used: immunoSEQ multiplex PCR; TCRdb lists only in-frame clones, some missing. The profile shows about 45,000 clones, 76% of them singletons. Single viable CD3+CD4+CD8-CD45RO+ cells were sorted as the memory CD4+ T cells. The record originates from a study of memory CD4+ T cells and cytomegalovirus serostatus. Study in general: Donors were healthy Belgian adults, 8 to 10 CMV seropositive and around 23 seronegative.

Study findings and constraints: Repertoires predicted CMV serostatus with median bootstrapped AUC of roughly 0.95.

Sequences were obtained from memory CD4+ T cells from blood. The V and J genes are TRBV28 and TRBJ2-3, with 8 bases fitting TRBD2. This clonotype was obtained from an adult in good health and CMV-seronegative. This CDR3 is CASTSGGAATDTQYF. The CDR3, as DNA: TGTGCCAGCACCTCGGGGGGGGCGGCTACAGATACGCAGTATTTT.